This entry lists 13 T cell receptor beta chains sequenced from one sample in a study of beta chain features in type 1 diabetes. Since all of the isolated RNA was reverse transcribed, expressed TCRB transcripts were what got sequenced. Assay: immunoSEQ multiplex PCR; the TCRdb copy retains only in-frame clones and omits some. The sample shows 130,000 to 150,000 clones, roughly 53% of them seen only once. The specimen was Tregs from blood. Receptor source: a man aged 18 to 30 in good health.

This sequence joins TRBV28 and TRBJ1-6, with D uncertain. The germline V and J ends were trimmed by 3 bases and 9 bases, with 9 bases remaining between them. The CDR3 has 13 amino acids. Germline CDR1 reads MDHEN; CDR2 reads SYDVKM. CDR3 in amino acids: CASSFKPGSPLHF. CDR3 in DNA: TGTGCCAGCAGTTTCAAGCCCGGTTCACCCCTCCACTTT.

The rearrangement links TRBV10-3 to TRBJ2-1; tentative D call: TRBD2 (6 bases). The ends were cut back, 3 bases at V and 3 bases at J, with 12 bases in the middle. This CDR3 comprises 15 residues. Germline V gives CDR1 ENHRY, CDR2 SYGVKD. The CDR3 DNA follows: TGTGCCATCAGTGAACTAGCCGGAGGCTACAATGAGCAGTTCTTC. Protein product: CAISELAGGYNEQFF.

The rearrangement joins TRBV6-5 to TRBJ2-1; 8 positions agree with TRBD2. After removal of 11 bases from V and 12 bases from J, the junction contained 15 bases not matched to a gene. CDR1 and CDR2 (germline): MNHEY, SVGAGI. There are 13 residues in the CDR3. CDR3 amino acids: CAAGLAGGTMQFF. The CDR3 DNA is TGTGCCGCGGGCCTAGCGGGTGGGACGATGCAGTTCTTC.

This clone was seen a few times. The J gene is TRBJ2-5, the V gene TRBV14, with D perhaps TRBD2 (5 bases). The CDR3 sequence is 16 residues long. Germline-derived CDR1 and CDR2 are SGHDN and FVKESK. The V end was cut by 1 base, the J end by 5 bases, with 17 bases between. CDR3 in DNA: TGTGCCAGCAGCCAAGTCGGGGTGGCGGGTCGGGAGACCCAGTACTTC. Its protein product is CASSQVGVAGRETQYF. The whole variable domain, filled in from reference TRBV14 and TRBJ2-5, reads EAGVTQFPSHSVIEKGQTVTLRCDPISGHDNLYWYRRVMGKEIKFLLHFVKESKQDESGMPNNRFLAERTGGTYSTLKVQPAELEDSGVYFCASSQVGVAGRETQYFGPGTRLLVL.

This clone was found a few times. The V and J genes are TRBV7-2 and TRBJ1-1; tentative D call: TRBD1 (5 bases). In germline, CDR1 is SGHTA, CDR2 FQGNSA. V lost 0 bases to trimming and J lost 4 bases, with 12 bases between them. The length of the CDR3 is 15 residues. In DNA form, the CDR3 reads TGTGCCAGCAGCTTAGCGTCAGGGAGGGCCACTGAAGCTTTCTTT. It translates to CASSLASGRATEAFF.

The chain links TRBV4-2 to TRBJ1-1, with a tentative D call TRBD1 (6 bases). Trimming took 0 bases from V and 5 from J, leaving 16 bases between them. Germline assignment: CDR1 LGHNA and CDR2 YNFKEQ. The CDR3 contains 16 residues. Here the CDR3 reads CASSQEGRGVRTEAFF. The DNA for the CDR3 is TGTGCCAGCAGCCAAGAAGGGAGGGGGGTGAGGACTGAAGCTTTCTTT.

V usage is TRBV15 and J usage is TRBJ2-3; a possible D gene is TRBD1 (5 bases). Germline V gene lookup returns CDR1 LNHNV and CDR2 YYDKDF (reference sequence). V lost 1 base and J lost 2, with 13 bases in between. The CDR3 is 16 residues long. CDR3 coding DNA: TGTGCCACCAGCAGAGGGACACGATTTGCCACAGATACGCAGTATTTT. This translates into CATSRGTRFATDTQYF. Based on the CDR3 plus reference TRBV15 and TRBJ2-3, the full variable domain is DAMVIQNPRYQVTQFGKPVTLSCSQTLNHNVMYWYQQKSSQAPKLLFHYYDKDFNNEADTPDNFQSRRPNTSFCFLDIRSPGLGDTAMYLCATSRGTRFATDTQYFGPGTRLTVL.

This clone was counted a few times. The chain recombines TRBV5-4 with TRBJ2-7; no firm D call. The CDR3 sequence is 13 residues long. The germline V and J ends were trimmed by 0 bases and 1 base, with 5 bases remaining between them. Germline V lookup: CDR1 SGHNT, CDR2 YYREEE (reference sequence). The CDR3 DNA reads TGTGCCAGCAGCTTGGCAATTTCCTACGAGCAGTACTTC. Translation: CASSLAISYEQYF.

This chain links TRBV10-3 with TRBJ2-7; 11 bases map to TRBD2. This CDR3 comprises 14 residues. Trimming took 6 bases from V and 2 from J; bases not matched to a gene: 3. Germline CDR1 ENHRY, CDR2 SYGVKD. The DNA for the CDR3 is TGTGCCATCAGCGGGACTAGCGGCGCCTACGAGCAGTACTTC. Translation gives CAISGTSGAYEQYF.

The chain is built from TRBV7-9 and TRBJ2-1, with a tentative D call TRBD2 (5 bases). Per the germline V gene, CDR1 is SEHNR and CDR2 is FQNEAQ (reference sequence). The CDR3 is 13 amino acids. Trimming removed 7 bases at V and 9 bases at J, with 16 bases between. The CDR3 DNA is TGTGCCAGCATAAGCGGCCGCTTGGGTGAGCAGTTCTTC. Its translation: CASISGRLGEQFF.

This clone was detected only a few times. The chain combines TRBV28 with TRBJ2-7; D unresolved. Trimming took off 1 base at V and 0 bases at J, with 4 bases between the two ends. The CDR3 totals 13 residues. In germline, CDR1 is MDHEN, CDR2 SYDVKM. The CDR3 loop is CASSLFISYEQYF. Written as DNA, the CDR3 is TGTGCCAGCAGTTTATTCATCTCCTACGAGCAGTACTTC. Full variable domain (outside the CDR3, taken from reference TRBV28 and TRBJ2-7): DVKVTQSSRYLVKRTGEKVFLECVQDMDHENMFWYRQDPGLGLRLIYFSYDVKMKEKGDIPEGYSVSREKKERFSLILESASTNQTSMYLCASSLFISYEQYFGPGTRLTVT.

The gene calls are TRBV7-9 and TRBJ1-3; no definite D call. V lost 3 bases to trimming and J lost 1 base, with 7 bases between them. Germline CDR1 SEHNR, CDR2 FQNEAQ (reference sequence). The CDR3 extends over 14 amino acids. CDR3 in DNA: TGTGCCAGCAGCTTCCAGATGTCTGGAAACACCATATATTTT. Translated: CASSFQMSGNTIYF.

This sequence joins TRBV4-2 and TRBJ1-2, with D unresolved. The ends were cut back, 0 bases at V and 4 bases at J, with 21 bases in the middle. Germline V lookup: CDR1 LGHNA, CDR2 YNFKEQ. The CDR3 has 18 residues. CDR3 protein: CASSQDSSDPLTPYGYTF. The CDR3 region has the DNA TGTGCCAGCAGCCAAGATAGTAGTGATCCCCTCACCCCCTATGGCTACACCTTC.